This TCR beta chain was documented in a study of blood T cell repertoires in COVID-19. Study context: Samples of COVID-19 (acute and convalescent) were obtained from the United States, Italy and Spain. Sample material is recorded as cDNA or gDNA derived from T cells, B-cell-depleted T cells, or PBMCs.

Germline V gene sequence: CDR1 LNHDA, CDR2 SQIVND (reference sequence). Trimming stripped 5 bases from V and 2 bases from J, with 13 bases between. The CDR3 extends over 14 amino acids. Methods used by the authors: Nucleated cell number was recorded as an estimate derived from reference gene primer amplification. TCRdb's table, derived via immunoSEQ multiplex PCR, lists solely in-frame clones and lacks some. That table furnishes V, J and clone size, whereas the DNA furnished D and trimming. The sample contains tens of thousands of clones, around 92% of which appear only once. The sample consisted of peripheral blood. The source of this sequence is a human donor in a cohort sampled during active COVID-19. V is TRBV19 and J is TRBJ2-7, with D maybe TRBD1 (5 bases). This chain's CDR3 is CASSLRDATYEQYF. CDR3 DNA: TGTGCCAGTAGTCTCAGGGATGCGACCTACGAGCAGTACTTC.